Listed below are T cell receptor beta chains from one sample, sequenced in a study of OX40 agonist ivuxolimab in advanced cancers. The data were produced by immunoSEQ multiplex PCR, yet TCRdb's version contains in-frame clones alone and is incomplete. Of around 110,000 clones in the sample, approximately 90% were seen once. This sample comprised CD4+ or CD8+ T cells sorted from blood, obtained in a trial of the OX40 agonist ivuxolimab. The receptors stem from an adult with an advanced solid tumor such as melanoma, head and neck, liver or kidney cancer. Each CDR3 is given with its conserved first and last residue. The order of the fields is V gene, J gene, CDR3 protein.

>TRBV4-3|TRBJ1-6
CASSQQEGEGSPLHF
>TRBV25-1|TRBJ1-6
CASSVTQGGHSPLHF
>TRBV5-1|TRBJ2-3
CASSLRPVTDTQYF
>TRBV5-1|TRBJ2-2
CASSLGWSGNTGELFF
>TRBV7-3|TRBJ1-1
CASSLKQVGVAEAFF
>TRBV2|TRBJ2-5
CASRKGRETQYF
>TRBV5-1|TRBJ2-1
CASSLAGDSYNEQFF
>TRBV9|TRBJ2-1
CASSAYPEQGFGLGSYNEQFF
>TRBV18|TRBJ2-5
CASSPVGETQYF
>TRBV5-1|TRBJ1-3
CASSLGGAALRDTIYF
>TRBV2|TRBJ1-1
CAGRQGSFGNTEAFF
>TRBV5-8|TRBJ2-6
CASSLARQAGANVLTF
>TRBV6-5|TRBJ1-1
CASSSLNRAEAFF
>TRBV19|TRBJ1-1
CASSIPGAGGSVTEAFF
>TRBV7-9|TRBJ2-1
CASSFLRGGSNEQFF
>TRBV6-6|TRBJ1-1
CASSYDSPNTEAFF
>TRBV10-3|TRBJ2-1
CAISNDRGEMNEQFF
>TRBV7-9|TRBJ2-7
CASSSDRKPSYEQYF
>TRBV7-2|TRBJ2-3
CASSLPDPRADTQYF
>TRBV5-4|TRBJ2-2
CASSLHLSTGELFF
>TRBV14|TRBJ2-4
CASSQDLAKNIQYF
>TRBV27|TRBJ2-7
CASSLSVASEQYF
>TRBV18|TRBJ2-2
CASSPQGQADTGELFF
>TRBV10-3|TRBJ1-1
CAISEWNRGRNARDTEAFF
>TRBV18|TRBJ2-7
CASSPAPTGEQYF
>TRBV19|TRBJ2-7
CASQLAGGPHEQYF
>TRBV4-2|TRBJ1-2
CASSQLDTYGYTF
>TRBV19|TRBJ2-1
CASSISGWFNEQFF
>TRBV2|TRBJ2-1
CASRPGTSGKGPYNEQFF
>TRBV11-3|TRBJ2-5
CASHGGRETQYF
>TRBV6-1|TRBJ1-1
CASSGRDGPNTEAFF
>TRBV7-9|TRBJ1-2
CASFRGDYGYTF
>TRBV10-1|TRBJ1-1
CATEGGGWKNTEAFF
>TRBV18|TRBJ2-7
CASSPTGYYEQYF
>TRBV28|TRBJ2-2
CASRAPGTGWNGELFF
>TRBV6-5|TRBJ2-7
CASSGDWPDEQYF
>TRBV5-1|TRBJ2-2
CASSPTGTSGTTGELFF
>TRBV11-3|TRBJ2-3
CASSLDPYDRGRLTDTQYF
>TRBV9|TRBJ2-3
CASSVGTLQATDTQYF
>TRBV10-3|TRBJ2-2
CAITGTAITGELFF
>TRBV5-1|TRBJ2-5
CASSLPATGIQETQYF
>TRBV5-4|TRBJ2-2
CASSQPRGTTGELFF
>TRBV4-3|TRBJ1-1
CASSQEWGAGTEAFF
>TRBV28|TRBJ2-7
CASSWSYEQYF
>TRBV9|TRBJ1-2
CASSVEGHYGYTF
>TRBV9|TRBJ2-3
CASSASTDTQYF
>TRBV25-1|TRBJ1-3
CAVSDDSSGNTIYF
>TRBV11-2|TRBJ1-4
CASSLAPLRGLDEKLFF
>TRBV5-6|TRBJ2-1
CATEKTRLSSEQFF